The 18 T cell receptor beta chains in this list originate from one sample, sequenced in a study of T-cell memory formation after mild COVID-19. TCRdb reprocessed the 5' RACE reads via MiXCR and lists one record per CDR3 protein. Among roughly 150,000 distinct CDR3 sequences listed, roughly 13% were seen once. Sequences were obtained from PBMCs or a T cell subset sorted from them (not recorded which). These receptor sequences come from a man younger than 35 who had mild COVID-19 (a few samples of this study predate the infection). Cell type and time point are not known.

Here the CDR3 DNA reads TGCGCCAGCAGCCAAGAGGCCCGGACTGCTAATTCACCCCTCCACTTT. Translated, it gives CASSQEARTANSPLHF. V gene TRBV4-1 combines with J gene TRBJ1-6; D remains ambiguous. CDR1 and CDR2 (germline): MGHRA, YSYEKL. V was clipped by 0 bases and J by 6 bases, with 12 bases between them. The CDR3 runs to 16 residues.

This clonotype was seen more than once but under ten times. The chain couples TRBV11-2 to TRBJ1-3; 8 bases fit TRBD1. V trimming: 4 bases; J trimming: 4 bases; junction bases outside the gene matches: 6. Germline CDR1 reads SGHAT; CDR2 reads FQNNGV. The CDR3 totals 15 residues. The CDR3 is CASSSARGPGNTIYF. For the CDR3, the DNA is TGTGCCAGCAGCTCAGCCAGGGGGCCCGGAAACACCATATATTTT.

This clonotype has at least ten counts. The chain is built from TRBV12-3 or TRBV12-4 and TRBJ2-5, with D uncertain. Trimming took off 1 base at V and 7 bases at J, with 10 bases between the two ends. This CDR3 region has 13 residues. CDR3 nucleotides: TGTGCCAGCAGTTTAGGGGCCGGCGGGACCCAGTACTTC. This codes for CASSLGAGGTQYF.

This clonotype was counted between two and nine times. The chain's CDR3 is CSGQIEQYV. The CDR3 region has the DNA TGCAGCGGCCAGATCGAGCAGTACGTC. The chain couples TRBV20-1 to TRBJ2-7, with D hard to call. The CDR3 extends over 9 amino acids. Germline V gives CDR1 DFQATT, CDR2 SNEGSKA (reference sequence).

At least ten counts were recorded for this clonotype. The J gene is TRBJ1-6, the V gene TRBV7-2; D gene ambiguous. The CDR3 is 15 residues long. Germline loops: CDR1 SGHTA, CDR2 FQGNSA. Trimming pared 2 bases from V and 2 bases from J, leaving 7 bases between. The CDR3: CASSLLGAYNSPLHF. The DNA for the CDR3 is TGTGCCAGCAGCTTACTCGGGGCCTATAATTCACCCCTCCACTTT.

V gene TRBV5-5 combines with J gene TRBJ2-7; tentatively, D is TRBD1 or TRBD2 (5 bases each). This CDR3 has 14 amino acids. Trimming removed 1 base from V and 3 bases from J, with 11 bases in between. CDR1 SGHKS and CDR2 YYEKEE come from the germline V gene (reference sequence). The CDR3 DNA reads TGTGCCAGCAGCTTGTGGGGGATATTCTACGAGCAGTACGTC. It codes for CASSLWGIFYEQYV.

CDR3: CSVRRTEGSYTF. CDR3 DNA sequence: TGCAGTGTCAGACGGACAGAGGGTAGCTACACCTTC. The chain combines TRBV20-1 with TRBJ1-2, with a weak D call TRBD1 (6 bases). The V gene lost 7 bases and the J gene lost 9 bases, with 18 bases spanning the gap. The length of the CDR3 is 12 residues. CDR1 DFQATT and CDR2 SNEGSKA come from the germline V gene (reference sequence).

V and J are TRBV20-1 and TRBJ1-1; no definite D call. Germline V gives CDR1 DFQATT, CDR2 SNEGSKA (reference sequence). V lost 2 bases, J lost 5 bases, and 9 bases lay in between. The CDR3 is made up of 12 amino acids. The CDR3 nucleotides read TGCAGTGCTAGAAAGGGTTTGACTGAAGCTTTCTTT. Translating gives CSARKGLTEAFF.

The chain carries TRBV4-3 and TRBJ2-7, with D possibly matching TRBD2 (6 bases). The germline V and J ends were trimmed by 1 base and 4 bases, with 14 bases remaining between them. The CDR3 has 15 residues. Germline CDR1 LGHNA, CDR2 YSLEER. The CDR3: CASSQVASDSYEQYF. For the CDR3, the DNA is TGCGCCAGCAGCCAAGTGGCTAGCGACTCGTACGAGCAGTACTTC.

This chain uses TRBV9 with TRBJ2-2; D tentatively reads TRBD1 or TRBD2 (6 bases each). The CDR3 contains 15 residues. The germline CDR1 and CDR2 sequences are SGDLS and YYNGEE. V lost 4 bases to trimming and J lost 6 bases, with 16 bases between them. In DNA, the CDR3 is TGTGCCAGCAGCTTAAGGGGGGAGAGGGCCGGGGAGCTGTTTTTT. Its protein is CASSLRGERAGELFF.

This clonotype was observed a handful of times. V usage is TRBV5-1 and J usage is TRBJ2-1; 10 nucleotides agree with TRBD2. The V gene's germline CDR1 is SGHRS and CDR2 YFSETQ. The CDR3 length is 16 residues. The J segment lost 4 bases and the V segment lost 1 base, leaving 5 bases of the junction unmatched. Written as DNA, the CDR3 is TGCGCCAGCAGCTTGCTTAGCGGGGGGAGGTACAATGAGCAGTTCTTC. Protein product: CASSLLSGGRYNEQFF. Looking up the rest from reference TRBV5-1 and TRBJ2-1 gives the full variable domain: KAGVTQTPRYLIKTRGQQVTLSCSPISGHRSVSWYQQTPGQGLQFLFEYFSETQRNKGNFPGRFSGRQFSNSRSEMNVSTLELGDSALYLCASSLLSGGRYNEQFFGPGTRLTVL.

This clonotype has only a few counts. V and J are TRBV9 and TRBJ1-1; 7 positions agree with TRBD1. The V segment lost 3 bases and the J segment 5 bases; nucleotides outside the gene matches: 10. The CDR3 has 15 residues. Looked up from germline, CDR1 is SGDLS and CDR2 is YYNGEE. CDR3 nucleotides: TGTGCCAGCAGCGCGACAGGGAAGTACGGAACTGAAGCTTTCTTT. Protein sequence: CASSATGKYGTEAFF. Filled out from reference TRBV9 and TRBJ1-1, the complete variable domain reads DSGVTQTPKHLITATGQRVTLRCSPRSGDLSVYWYQQSLDQGLQFLIQYYNGEERAKGNILERFSAQQFPDLHSELNLSSLELGDSALYFCASSATGKYGTEAFFGQGTRLTVV.

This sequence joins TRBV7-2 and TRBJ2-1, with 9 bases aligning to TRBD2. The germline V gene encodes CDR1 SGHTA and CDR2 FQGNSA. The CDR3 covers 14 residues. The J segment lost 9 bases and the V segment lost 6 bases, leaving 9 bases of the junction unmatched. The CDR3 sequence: CASSRAGGRVEQFF. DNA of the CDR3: TGTGCCAGCAGTAGAGCGGGGGGACGGGTTGAGCAGTTCTTC.

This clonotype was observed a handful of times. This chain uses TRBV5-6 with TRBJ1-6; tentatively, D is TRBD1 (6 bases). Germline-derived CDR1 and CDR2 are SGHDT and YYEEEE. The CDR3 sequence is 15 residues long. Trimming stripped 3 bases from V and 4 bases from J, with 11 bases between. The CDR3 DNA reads TGTGCCAGCAGCTCCTACGGACAGTATAATTCACCCCTCCACTTT. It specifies CASSSYGQYNSPLHF.

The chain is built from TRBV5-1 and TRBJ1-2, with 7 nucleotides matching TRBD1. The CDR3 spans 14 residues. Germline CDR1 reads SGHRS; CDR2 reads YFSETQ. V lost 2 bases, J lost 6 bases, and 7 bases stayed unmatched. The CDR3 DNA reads TGCGCCAGCAGCTTTCCAGGGGGAGGAAATGGCTACACCTTC. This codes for CASSFPGGGNGYTF.

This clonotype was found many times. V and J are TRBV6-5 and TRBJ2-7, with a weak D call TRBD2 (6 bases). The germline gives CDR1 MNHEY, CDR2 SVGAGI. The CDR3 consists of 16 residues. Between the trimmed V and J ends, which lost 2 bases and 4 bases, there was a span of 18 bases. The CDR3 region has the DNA TGTGCCAGCAGTTACCGAGGTTTGGGGAGCGGGTACGAGCAGTACTTC. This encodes CASSYRGLGSGYEQYF.

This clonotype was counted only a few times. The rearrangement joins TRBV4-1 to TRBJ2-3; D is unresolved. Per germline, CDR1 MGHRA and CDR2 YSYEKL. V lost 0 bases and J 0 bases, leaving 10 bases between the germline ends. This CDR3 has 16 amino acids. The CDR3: CASSQEAIPSTDTQYF. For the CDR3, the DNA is TGCGCCAGCAGCCAAGAAGCAATTCCTAGCACAGATACGCAGTATTTT.

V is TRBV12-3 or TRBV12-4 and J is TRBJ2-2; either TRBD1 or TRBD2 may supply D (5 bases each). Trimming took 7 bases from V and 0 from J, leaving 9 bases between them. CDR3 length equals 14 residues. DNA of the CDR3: TGTGCCAGCATCTTGGGGGCGAACACCGGGGAGCTGTTTTTT. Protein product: CASILGANTGELFF.